Each of the 28 T cell receptor beta chains below was sequenced from the same sample in a study of blood T cells in healthy people across ages. A second PCR of roughly 7 to 11 cycles used a sample-barcoded 5' primer and a J-beta primer mix. Each CDR3 protein gets one entry after TCRdb re-called the 5' RACE reads with MiXCR. The repertoire holds some 550,000 distinct CDR3 sequences, with roughly 48% as singletons. Sequenced input: blood. These receptors all come from a man older than 75 in good health.

The V and J genes are TRBV19 and TRBJ1-5, with D possibly matching TRBD1 (6 bases). Trimming left V 6 bases short and J 6 bases short, with 15 bases between. The germline V gene encodes CDR1 LNHDA and CDR2 SQIVND (reference sequence). The CDR3 is 14 residues long. CDR3 DNA sequence: TGTGCCAGTAGCCAAGTGGGGGGGCCTCAGCCCCAGCATTTT. Protein sequence: CASSQVGGPQPQHF.

The genes are TRBV7-2 and TRBJ2-3, with 10 bases that match TRBD2. The CDR3 is made up of 18 amino acids. Germline CDR1 is SGHTA and CDR2 is FQGNSA. Trimming took 0 bases from V and 6 from J; bases not matched to a gene: 12. The CDR3 reads CASSLALAGRSGFDTQYF. The CDR3 region has the DNA TGTGCCAGCAGCTTAGCACTAGCGGGACGTTCAGGGTTCGATACGCAGTATTTT. The full variable domain, rest sourced from reference TRBV7-2 and TRBJ2-3, is GAGVSQSPSNKVTEKGKDVELRCDPISGHTALYWYRQSLGQGLEFLIYFQGNSAPDKSGLPSDRFSAERTGGSVSTLTIQRTQQEDSAVYLCASSLALAGRSGFDTQYFGPGTRLTVL.

This clonotype was counted a few times. The gene calls are TRBV20-1 and TRBJ2-7; TRBD2 is a possible D gene (5 bases). V lost 5 bases and J 2 bases, leaving 16 bases between the germline ends. This CDR3 is 14 amino acids long. The V gene's germline CDR1 is DFQATT and CDR2 SNEGSKA (reference sequence). The CDR3 is CSAEHQTTTYEQYF. CDR3 nucleotide sequence: TGCAGTGCTGAACACCAGACTACCACCTACGAGCAGTACTTC.

The chain employs TRBV6-6 and TRBJ1-5; D ambiguous. The V end was cut by 0 bases, the J end by 11 bases, with 11 bases between. CDR1 and CDR2 (germline): MNHNY, SVGAGI (reference sequence). The CDR3 runs to 13 residues. Here the CDR3 DNA reads TGTGCCAGCAGTTACTCGACGATGACAACCCAGCATTTT. Amino acids: CASSYSTMTTQHF.

Concerning this clonotype: A much larger clone differs from this one at a single base, so this may be a read error. The V gene is TRBV6-6, the J gene TRBJ1-2, with D possibly matching TRBD1 (5 bases). The CDR3 spans 14 residues. Trimming shortened V by 5 bases and J by 4 bases, and 14 bases separated the two germline ends. Germline lookup yields CDR1 MNHNY and CDR2 SVGAGI (reference sequence). In DNA, the CDR3 is TGTGCCAGCAGTGCTCAGACAGAGCGCTATGGCTACACCTTC. It is translated as CASSAQTERYGYTF.

The chain links TRBV12-3 or TRBV12-4 to TRBJ2-4; TRBD1 matches at 7 bases. V shed 4 bases and J 7 bases; nucleotides not matched to a gene: 4. The CDR3 length is 13 residues. CDR3 in DNA: TGTGCCAGCAGTTCGACAGGGTGGAACATTCAGTACTTC. Protein sequence: CASSSTGWNIQYF.

This chain joins TRBV27 and TRBJ1-1, with D possibly being TRBD1 (6 bases). The CDR3 covers 17 residues. V lost 5 bases, J lost 4 bases, and 23 bases lay in between. Per the germline V gene, CDR1 is MNHEY and CDR2 is SMNVEV (reference sequence). CDR3 sequence reads: CASSTESFRGLGTEAFF. In nucleotides, the CDR3 is TGTGCCAGCAGTACAGAATCGTTCCGGGGGCTGGGCACTGAAGCTTTCTTT.

This clonotype has only a few counts. The chain links TRBV6-5 to TRBJ2-5; 8 bases are shared with TRBD2. The CDR3 is 13 residues long. Germline V CDR1 and CDR2: MNHEY, SVGAGI. Germline trimming cut 6 bases from V and 5 bases from J; bases unmatched to any gene: 5. This chain's CDR3 is CASRSGGPETQYF. The CDR3 nucleotides are TGTGCCAGCAGATCGGGGGGGCCGGAGACCCAGTACTTC.

The rearrangement joins TRBV30 to TRBJ2-1; D is ambiguous. In germline, CDR1 is GTSNPN, CDR2 SVGIG (reference sequence). Trimming pared 3 bases from V and 8 bases from J, leaving 8 bases between. The length of the CDR3 is 11 residues. The CDR3 reads CAWSPAHEQFF. The CDR3 coding sequence is TGTGCCTGGAGCCCGGCCCATGAGCAGTTCTTC.

The chain joins TRBV20-1 to TRBJ1-5, with D possibly being TRBD1 (6 bases). Deletions cut 5 bases from V and 1 base from J, with 15 bases between. The CDR3 totals 15 residues. CDR1 and CDR2 from the germline V gene are DFQATT and SNEGSKA (reference sequence). CDR3 protein: CSAAPTGLSNQPQHF. CDR3 DNA sequence: TGCAGTGCTGCCCCGACAGGACTGAGCAATCAGCCCCAGCATTTT.

The chain links TRBV27 to TRBJ2-5; 7 nucleotides align to TRBD1. Trimming removed 5 bases from V and 1 base from J; junction bases left unmatched: 7. The length of the CDR3 is 15 residues. Germline loops: CDR1 MNHEY, CDR2 SMNVEV (reference sequence). CDR3 in amino acids: CASSRGGRIQETQYF. CDR3 coding DNA: TGTGCCAGCAGTAGAGGGGGCCGGATCCAAGAGACCCAGTACTTC.

This chain uses TRBV4-2 with TRBJ1-1; D remains unclear. The length of the CDR3 is 14 residues. Germline values: CDR1 LGHNA, CDR2 YNFKEQ. V lost 0 bases, J lost 1 base, and 6 bases lay in between. CDR3 loop: CASSQDGTNTEAFF. DNA of the CDR3: TGTGCCAGCAGCCAAGATGGAACGAACACTGAAGCTTTCTTT.

The chain employs TRBV10-3 and TRBJ2-1, with D unclear. The V gene lost 6 bases and the J gene lost 8 bases, with 8 bases spanning the gap. Germline V gives CDR1 ENHRY, CDR2 SYGVKD. This CDR3 is built from 11 residues. The CDR3 DNA sequence: TGTGCCATCAGGATCTTTGATGAGCAGTTCTTC. Its translation is CAIRIFDEQFF.

The chain recombines TRBV6-5 with TRBJ2-2, with TRBD2 identical over 9 bases. The CDR3 is made up of 16 amino acids. Trimming at V came to 6 bases and at J to 5 bases, leaving 10 bases not matched to a gene. Germline lookup yields CDR1 MNHEY and CDR2 SVGAGI. CDR3: CASRREAGGLTGELFF. In DNA, the CDR3 is TGTGCCAGCAGGAGGGAGGCGGGAGGGCTTACCGGGGAGCTGTTTTTT.

The chain links TRBV20-1 to TRBJ2-7; 14 positions agree with TRBD2. V shed 4 bases and J 2 bases; nucleotides not matched to a gene: 10. Germline assignment: CDR1 DFQATT and CDR2 SNEGSKA (reference sequence). This CDR3 comprises 17 residues. This chain's CDR3 is CSATGGGLAGVPYEQYF. The CDR3 DNA follows: TGCAGTGCTACGGGCGGGGGACTAGCGGGAGTACCCTACGAGCAGTACTTC.

V usage is TRBV6-2 or TRBV6-3 and J usage is TRBJ1-5; D is undetermined. This CDR3 region has 15 residues. Germline assignment: CDR1 MNHEY and CDR2 SVGEGT. V lost 6 bases and J 0 bases, leaving 12 bases between the germline ends. This CDR3 is CASSPLHLSNQPQHF. CDR3 sequence (DNA): TGTGCCAGCAGCCCTCTGCACCTTAGCAATCAGCCCCAGCATTTT.

The chain has TRBV15 and TRBJ1-2; D not certain. The germline CDR1 and CDR2 sequences are LNHNV and YYDKDF (reference sequence). This CDR3 spans 13 amino acids. V was trimmed by 1 base and J by 0 bases, leaving 3 bases between them. The CDR3 DNA reads as TGTGCCACCAGCAGAGCAGCTAACTATGGCTACACCTTC. Residues: CATSRAANYGYTF.

This clonotype appeared a few times. This sequence joins TRBV7-2 and TRBJ2-7; 9 bases match TRBD1. The CDR3 runs 14 residues. Trimming at V came to 3 bases and at J to 2 bases, leaving 2 bases not matched to a gene. CDR1 and CDR2 (germline): SGHTA, FQGNSA. The chain's CDR3 is CASSFGDRAYEQYF. The DNA of the CDR3 is TGTGCCAGCAGCTTTGGGGACAGGGCCTACGAGCAGTACTTC.

V and J are TRBV16 and TRBJ1-1; D gene unclear. The V gene lost 3 bases and the J gene lost 3 bases, with 2 bases spanning the gap. The CDR3 length is 11 residues. Per the germline V gene, CDR1 is KGHSY and CDR2 is FQNENV. CDR3: CASSHDTEAFF. Here the CDR3 DNA reads TGTGCCAGCAGCCATGACACTGAAGCTTTCTTT.

A few counts support this clonotype. V is TRBV2 and J is TRBJ2-1, with D hard to call. V was shortened by 4 bases and J by 0 bases, with 7 bases between the two germline ends. The germline V gene encodes CDR1 SNHLY and CDR2 FYNNEI. This CDR3 region has 14 residues. In nucleotides, the CDR3 is TGTGCCAGCAGTGCGGCATCCTCCTACAATGAGCAGTTCTTC. It codes for CASSAASSYNEQFF.

The chain has TRBV20-1 and TRBJ1-2; TRBD1 agrees at 10 bases. CDR1 is DFQATT, CDR2 SNEGSKA, per germline (reference sequence). The trim removed 6 bases at V and 6 bases at J, leaving 4 bases unmatched. This CDR3 is 12 amino acids long. The CDR3 nucleotides are TGCAGTGCAACCGGGACAGGGGATGGCTACACCTTC. Amino acids: CSATGTGDGYTF.

The chain has TRBV29-1 and TRBJ2-5; TRBD1 matches at 10 bases. V dropped 1 base and J dropped 11; count of bases not matched to a gene: 10. This CDR3 has 14 amino acids. Germline CDR1 reads SQVTM; CDR2 reads ANQGSEA. CDR3 loop: CSVEVRTGGNEQYF. The CDR3 DNA reads as TGCAGCGTTGAAGTACGGACAGGGGGGAATGAGCAGTACTTC.

This sequence joins TRBV24-1 and TRBJ2-7; D unclear. This CDR3 contains 16 residues. Trimming took 4 bases from V and 0 from J, leaving 15 bases between them. Germline V lookup: CDR1 KGHDR, CDR2 SFDVKD. The CDR3 nucleotides read TGTGCCACCAGTGAACCTGAGGCTGACGGCTCCTACGAGCAGTACTTC. This translates into CATSEPEADGSYEQYF.

The J gene is TRBJ2-5, the V gene TRBV29-1; perhaps TRBD2 as D (5 bases). V gave up 0 bases and J gave up 5 bases, with 10 bases separating them. The CDR3 contains 13 residues. Germline values: CDR1 SQVTM, CDR2 ANQGSEA. CDR3 bases: TGCAGCGTTGAAGAAAGCGGTTCGGAGACCCAGTACTTC. Translated, it gives CSVEESGSETQYF.

The gene calls are TRBV14 and TRBJ2-5, with 14 bases aligning to TRBD2. Judging by the DNA end, TRBJ2-7 fits better; the J call may be wrong. This CDR3 comprises 16 residues. Per the germline V gene, CDR1 is SGHDN and CDR2 is FVKESK. CDR3 nucleotide sequence: TGTGCCAGCAGCCCAGGGACTAGCGGGGGCCACGTCGAGCAGTACTTC. This gives the protein CASSPGTSGGHVEQYF.

The CDR3 loop is CSAPGGANYGYTF. As DNA, the CDR3 is TGCAGTGCCCCAGGGGGTGCTAACTATGGCTACACCTTC. The chain couples TRBV20-1 to TRBJ1-2, with 7 bases lining up with TRBD1. V shed 6 bases and J 0 bases; nucleotides not matched to a gene: 4. The CDR3 loop spans 13 amino acids. In germline, CDR1 is DFQATT, CDR2 SNEGSKA (reference sequence).

V and J are TRBV7-2 and TRBJ2-5; D is unresolved. The J call may be incorrect, as the DNA end agrees better with TRBJ2-7. This CDR3 region has 15 residues. Germline V lookup: CDR1 SGHTA, CDR2 FQGNSA. CDR3 protein: CASSLSPVSSYEQYF. CDR3 DNA: TGTGCCAGCAGCTTAAGTCCGGTTAGTTCCTACGAGCAGTACTTC.

V usage is TRBV4-3 and J usage is TRBJ1-2, with a weak D call TRBD1 (6 bases). The germline V gene has CDR1 LGHNA and CDR2 YSLEER. The CDR3 sequence is 17 residues long. Between the trimmed V and J ends, which lost 1 base and 1 base, there was a span of 16 bases. This CDR3 is CASSQASGARNNYGYTF. The CDR3 DNA sequence: TGCGCCAGCAGCCAAGCGTCGGGGGCGCGCAATAACTATGGCTACACCTTC.